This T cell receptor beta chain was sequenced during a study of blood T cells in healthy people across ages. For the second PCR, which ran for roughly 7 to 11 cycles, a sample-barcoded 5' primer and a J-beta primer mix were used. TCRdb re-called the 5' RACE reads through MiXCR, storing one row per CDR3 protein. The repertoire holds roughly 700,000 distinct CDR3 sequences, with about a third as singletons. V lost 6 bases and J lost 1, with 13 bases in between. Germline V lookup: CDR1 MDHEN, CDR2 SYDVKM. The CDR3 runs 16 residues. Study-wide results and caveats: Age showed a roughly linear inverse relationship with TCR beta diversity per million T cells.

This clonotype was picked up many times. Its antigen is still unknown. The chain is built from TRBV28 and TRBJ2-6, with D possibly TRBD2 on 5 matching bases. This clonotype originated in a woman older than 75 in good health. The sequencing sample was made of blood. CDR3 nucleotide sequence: TGTGCCAGCAGCCCCCGTGGGGAGTCTGGGGCCAACGTCCTGACTTTC. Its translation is CASSPRGESGANVLTF.